One sample yielded the 8 T cell receptor beta chains listed below, sequenced in a study of identical twins. TCRdb used MiXCR to reprocess the 5' RACE reads, holding one entry per CDR3 protein. The repertoire consists of approximately 600,000 distinct CDR3 sequences, with approximately 10% occurring once and the leading ten covering 3%. The sample was also linked to a second study, of yellow fever vaccine responses in identical twins.

Sequences were obtained from PBMCs. All receptors derive from a woman aged 18-29 years in good health.

The V and J genes are TRBV4-1 and TRBJ2-7; D unresolved. This CDR3 has 16 amino acids. The germline V and J ends were trimmed by 1 base and 4 bases, with 17 bases remaining between them. Per the germline V gene, CDR1 is MGHRA and CDR2 is YSYEKL. This CDR3 reads CASSQGATVFSYEQYF. CDR3 nucleotides: TGCGCCAGCAGCCAAGGAGCTACCGTATTTTCATACGAGCAGTACTTC.

V is TRBV5-1 and J is TRBJ2-1, with 16 bases aligning to TRBD2. V dropped 4 bases and J dropped 7; count of bases not matched to a gene: 14. CDR3 length: 19 residues. The germline V gene has CDR1 SGHRS and CDR2 YFSETQ. As DNA, the CDR3 is TGCGCCAGCAGCCGCCCGGGACTAGCGGGGGGGCTGTCGGGAAATGAGCAGTTCTTC. This encodes CASSRPGLAGGLSGNEQFF.

The J gene is TRBJ2-3, the V gene TRBV28; 8 nucleotides agree with TRBD2. J lost 2 bases, V lost 5 bases, and 9 bases had no gene match. Germline CDR1 is MDHEN and CDR2 is SYDVKM. This CDR3 contains 16 residues. The DNA of the CDR3 is TGTGCCAGCAGTACAATAGCGGGATTAGCCACAGATACGCAGTATTTT. This codes for CASSTIAGLATDTQYF.

This clonotype was counted a few times. The chain has TRBV6-1 and TRBJ2-2, with TRBD2 matching over 15 bases. Germline V gene sequence: CDR1 MNHNS, CDR2 SASEGT. V trimming: 5 bases; J trimming: 5 bases; junction bases outside the gene matches: 6. The CDR3 runs 17 residues. The CDR3 DNA reads as TGTGCCAGCAGTACCGGACTAGCGGGGGGGCAGACCGGGGAGCTGTTTTTT. Translation: CASSTGLAGGQTGELFF.

This clonotype was picked up many times. This chain uses TRBV10-3 with TRBJ2-5, with TRBD1 identical over 7 bases. The CDR3 extends over 13 amino acids. Germline CDR1 reads ENHRY; CDR2 reads SYGVKD. V dropped 6 bases and J dropped 5; count of bases not matched to a gene: 6. The chain's CDR3 is CAIRKTGPETQYF. The CDR3 bases are TGTGCCATCAGGAAGACAGGGCCTGAGACCCAGTACTTC.

Only a few counts were recorded for this clonotype. J is TRBJ2-7 and V is TRBV7-2, with D perhaps matching TRBD1 or TRBD2 (6 bases each). Trimming pared 0 bases from V and 4 bases from J, leaving 13 bases between. The CDR3 is 15 residues long. In germline, CDR1 is SGHTA, CDR2 FQGNSA. CDR3 region: CASSLAGGYIYEQYF. Here the CDR3 DNA reads TGTGCCAGCAGCTTAGCCGGGGGCTACATTTACGAGCAGTACTTC. Supplemented by reference TRBV7-2 and TRBJ2-7, the full variable domain reads GAGVSQSPSNKVTEKGKDVELRCDPISGHTALYWYRQSLGQGLEFLIYFQGNSAPDKSGLPSDRFSAERTGGSVSTLTIQRTQQEDSAVYLCASSLAGGYIYEQYFGPGTRLTVT.

In its sample, this clonotype was seen a few times. The rearrangement links TRBV4-3 to TRBJ2-1; a weak D match, TRBD1 (6 bases). The CDR3 spans 14 residues. From germline, CDR1 is LGHNA and CDR2 YSLEER. Trimming took 2 bases from V and 6 from J, leaving 11 bases between them. CDR3 sequence (DNA): TGCGCCAGCAGCCAATCAAGGGGGACCAATGAGCAGTTCTTC. It is translated as CASSQSRGTNEQFF.

This clonotype was detected ten times or more. The J gene is TRBJ2-2, the V gene TRBV2; 7 nucleotides match TRBD1. Looked up from germline, CDR1 is SNHLY and CDR2 is FYNNEI. The CDR3 sequence is 14 residues long. V trimming: 6 bases; J trimming: 1 base; junction bases outside the gene matches: 2. The CDR3 DNA reads as TGTGCCAGCAGGGGACAGCTGAACACCGGGGAGCTGTTTTTT. It codes for CASRGQLNTGELFF.